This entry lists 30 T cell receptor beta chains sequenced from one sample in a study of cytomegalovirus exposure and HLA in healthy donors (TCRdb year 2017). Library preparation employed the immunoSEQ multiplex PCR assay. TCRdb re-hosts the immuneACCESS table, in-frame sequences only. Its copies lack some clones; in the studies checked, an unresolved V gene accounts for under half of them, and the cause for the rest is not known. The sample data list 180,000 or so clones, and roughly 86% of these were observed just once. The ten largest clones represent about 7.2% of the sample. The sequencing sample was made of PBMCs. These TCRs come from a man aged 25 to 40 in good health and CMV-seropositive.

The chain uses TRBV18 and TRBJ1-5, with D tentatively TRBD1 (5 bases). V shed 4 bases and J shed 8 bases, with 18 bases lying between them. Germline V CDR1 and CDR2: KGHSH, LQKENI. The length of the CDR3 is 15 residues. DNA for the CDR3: TGTGCCAGCTCACTCACTGACACGGGGGGGAAGCCCCAGCATTTT. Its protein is CASSLTDTGGKPQHF.

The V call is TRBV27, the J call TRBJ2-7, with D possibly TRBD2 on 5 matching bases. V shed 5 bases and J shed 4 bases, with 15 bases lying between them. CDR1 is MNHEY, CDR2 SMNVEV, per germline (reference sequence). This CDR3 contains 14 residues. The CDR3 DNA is TGTGCCAGCAGTCCACTAGACGTCCCGTACGAGCAGTACTTC. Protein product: CASSPLDVPYEQYF.

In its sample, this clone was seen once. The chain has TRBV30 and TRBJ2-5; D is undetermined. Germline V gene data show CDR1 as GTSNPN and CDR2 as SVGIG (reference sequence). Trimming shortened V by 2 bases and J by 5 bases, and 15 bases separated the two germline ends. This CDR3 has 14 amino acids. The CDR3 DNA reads TGTGCCTGGAGTCATGGGCCGGCCCAGGAGACCCAGTACTTC. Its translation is CAWSHGPAQETQYF.

The CDR3 DNA is TGTGCCAGCAGTCAACAGGGGAGGGGTGAAAAACTGTTTTTT. This sequence encodes CASSQQGRGEKLFF. This sequence joins TRBV6-6 and TRBJ1-4; 7 bases agree with TRBD1. This CDR3 is built from 14 residues. The germline gives CDR1 MNHNY, CDR2 SVGAGI (reference sequence). V lost 5 bases to trimming and J lost 7 bases; unmatched junction nucleotides: 7.

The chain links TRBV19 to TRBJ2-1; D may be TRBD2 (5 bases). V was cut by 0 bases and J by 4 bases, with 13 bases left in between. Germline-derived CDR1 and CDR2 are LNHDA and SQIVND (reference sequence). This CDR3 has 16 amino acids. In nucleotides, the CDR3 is TGTGCCAGTAGTATAGATGTTCGGGATGGGTACAATGAGCAGTTCTTC. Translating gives CASSIDVRDGYNEQFF.

The CDR3 DNA reads as TGTGCCAGCAGTTACTCGATCCGGGAGGAAGCTTTCTTT. This translates into CASSYSIREEAFF. This chain links TRBV6-6 with TRBJ1-1, with no clear D. Germline CDR1 and CDR2: MNHNY and SVGAGI (reference sequence). Trimming shortened V by 0 bases and J by 8 bases, and 10 bases separated the two germline ends. The CDR3 totals 13 residues.

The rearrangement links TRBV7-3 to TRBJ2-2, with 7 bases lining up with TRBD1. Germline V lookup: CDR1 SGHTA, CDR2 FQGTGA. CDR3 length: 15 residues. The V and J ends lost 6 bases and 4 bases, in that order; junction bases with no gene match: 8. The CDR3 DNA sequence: TGTGCCAGCAGTAGACAGGGTACGACCACCGGGGAGCTGTTTTTT. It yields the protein CASSRQGTTTGELFF. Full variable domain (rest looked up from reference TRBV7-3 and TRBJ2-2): GAGVSQTPSNKVTEKGKYVELRCDPISGHTALYWYRQSLGQGPEFLIYFQGTGAADDSGLPNDRFFAVRPEGSVSTLKIQRTERGDSAVYLCASSRQGTTTGELFFGEGSRLTVL.

The CDR3 DNA follows: TGTGCCAGTAGTATCGACGACAGCAATAATGGCTACACCTTC. This codes for CASSIDDSNNGYTF. The rearrangement links TRBV19 to TRBJ1-2; D is perhaps TRBD1 (5 bases). V was trimmed by 3 bases and J by 6 bases, leaving 14 bases between them. Germline V gene data show CDR1 as LNHDA and CDR2 as SQIVND (reference sequence). The CDR3 is 14 amino acids.

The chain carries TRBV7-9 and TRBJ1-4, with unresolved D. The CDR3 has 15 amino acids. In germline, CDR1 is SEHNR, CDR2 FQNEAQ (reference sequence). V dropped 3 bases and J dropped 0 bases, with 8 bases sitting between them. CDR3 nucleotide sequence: TGTGCCAGCAGCTTGCCAGGACCAACTAATGAAAAACTGTTTTTT. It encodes CASSLPGPTNEKLFF.

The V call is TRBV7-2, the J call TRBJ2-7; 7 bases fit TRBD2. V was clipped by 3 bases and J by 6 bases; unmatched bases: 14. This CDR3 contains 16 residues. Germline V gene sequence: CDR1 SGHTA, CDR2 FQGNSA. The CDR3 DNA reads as TGTGCCAGCAGCTTCGGGGGGAGCGGGGCTGCTCGCGAGCAGTACTTC. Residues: CASSFGGSGAAREQYF.

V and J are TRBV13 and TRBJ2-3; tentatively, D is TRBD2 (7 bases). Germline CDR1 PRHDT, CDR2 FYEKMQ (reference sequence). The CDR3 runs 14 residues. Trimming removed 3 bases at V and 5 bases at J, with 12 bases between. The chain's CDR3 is CASSFPGGRDTQYF. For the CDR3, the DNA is TGTGCCAGCAGCTTCCCCGGGGGGCGAGATACGCAGTATTTT.

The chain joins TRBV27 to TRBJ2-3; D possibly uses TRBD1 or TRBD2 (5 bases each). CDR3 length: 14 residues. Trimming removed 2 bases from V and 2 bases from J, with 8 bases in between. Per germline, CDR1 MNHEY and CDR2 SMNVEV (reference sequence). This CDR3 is CASSLIGATDTQYF. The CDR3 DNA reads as TGTGCCAGCAGTTTAATCGGGGCCACAGATACGCAGTATTTT.

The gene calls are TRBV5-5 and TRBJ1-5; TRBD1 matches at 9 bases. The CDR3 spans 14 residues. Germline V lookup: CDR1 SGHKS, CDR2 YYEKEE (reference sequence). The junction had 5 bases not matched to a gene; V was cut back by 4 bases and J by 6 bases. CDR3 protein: CASSGTGRGQPQHF. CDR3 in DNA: TGTGCCAGCAGCGGGACAGGGAGGGGTCAGCCCCAGCATTTT.

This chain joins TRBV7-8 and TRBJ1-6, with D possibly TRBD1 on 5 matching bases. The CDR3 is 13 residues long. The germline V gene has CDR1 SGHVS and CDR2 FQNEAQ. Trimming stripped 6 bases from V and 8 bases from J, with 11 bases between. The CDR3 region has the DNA TGTGCCAGCAGGCCCCAGGGAGATTCACCCCTCCACTTT. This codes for CASRPQGDSPLHF.

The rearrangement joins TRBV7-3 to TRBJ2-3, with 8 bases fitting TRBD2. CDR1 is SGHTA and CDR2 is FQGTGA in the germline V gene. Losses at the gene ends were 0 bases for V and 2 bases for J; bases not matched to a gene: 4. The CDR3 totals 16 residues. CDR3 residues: CASSLTSGGNTDTQYF. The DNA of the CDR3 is TGTGCCAGCAGCTTAACCAGCGGGGGAAACACAGATACGCAGTATTTT.

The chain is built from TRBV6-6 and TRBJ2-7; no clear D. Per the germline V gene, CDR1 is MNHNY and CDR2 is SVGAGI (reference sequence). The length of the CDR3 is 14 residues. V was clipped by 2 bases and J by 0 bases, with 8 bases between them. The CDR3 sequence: CASSYGAHSYEQYF. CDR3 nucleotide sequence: TGTGCCAGCAGTTACGGAGCCCACTCCTACGAGCAGTACTTC.

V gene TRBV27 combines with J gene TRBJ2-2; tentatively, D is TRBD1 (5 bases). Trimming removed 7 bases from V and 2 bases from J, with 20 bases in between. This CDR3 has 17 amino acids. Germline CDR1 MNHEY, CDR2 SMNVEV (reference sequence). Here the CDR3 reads CASIQLGQGTNTGELFF. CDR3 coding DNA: TGTGCCAGCATCCAATTGGGGCAGGGAACAAACACCGGGGAGCTGTTTTTT.

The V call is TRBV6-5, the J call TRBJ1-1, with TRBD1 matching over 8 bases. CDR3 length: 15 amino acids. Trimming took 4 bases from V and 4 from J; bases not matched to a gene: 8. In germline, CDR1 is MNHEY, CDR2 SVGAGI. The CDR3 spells CASSFPGTGSTEAFF. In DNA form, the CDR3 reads TGTGCCAGCAGTTTTCCCGGGACAGGAAGCACTGAAGCTTTCTTT.

The CDR3 DNA follows: TGTGCCAGCACTCAACTAGCGGGAAATGCCGGGAGGTTCTTC. Amino acid sequence: CASTQLAGNAGRFF. The chain is built from TRBV6-6 and TRBJ2-1; 10 positions match TRBD2. Germline values: CDR1 MNHNY, CDR2 SVGAGI (reference sequence). CDR3 length equals 14 residues. V dropped 7 bases and J dropped 15; count of bases not matched to a gene: 15.

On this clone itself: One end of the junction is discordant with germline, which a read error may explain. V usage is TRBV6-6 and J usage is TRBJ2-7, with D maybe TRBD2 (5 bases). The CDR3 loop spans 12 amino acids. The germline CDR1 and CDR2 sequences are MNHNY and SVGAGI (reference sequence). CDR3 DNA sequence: TGTGCCAGCAGTTACGAGAGACGCCCTACGGGATTC. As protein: CASSYERRPTGF.

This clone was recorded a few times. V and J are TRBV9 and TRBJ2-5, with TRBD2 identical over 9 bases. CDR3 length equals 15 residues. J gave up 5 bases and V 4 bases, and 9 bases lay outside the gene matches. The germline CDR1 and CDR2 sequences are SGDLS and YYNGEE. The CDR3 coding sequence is TGTGCCAGCAGCCCCACGGGACTAGCTTCCGAGACCCAGTACTTC. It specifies CASSPTGLASETQYF.

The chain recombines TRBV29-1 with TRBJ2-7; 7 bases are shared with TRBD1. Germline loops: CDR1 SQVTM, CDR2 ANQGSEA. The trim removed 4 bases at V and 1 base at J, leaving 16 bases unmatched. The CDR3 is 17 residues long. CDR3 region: CSVGRGRTRDSSYEQYF. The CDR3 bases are TGCAGCGTTGGGAGAGGGCGAACTAGGGACAGTTCCTACGAGCAGTACTTC.

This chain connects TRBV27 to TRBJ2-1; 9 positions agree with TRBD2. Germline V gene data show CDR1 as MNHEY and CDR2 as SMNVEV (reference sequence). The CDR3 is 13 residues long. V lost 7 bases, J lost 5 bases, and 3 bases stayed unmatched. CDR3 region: CASTSGGNNEQFF. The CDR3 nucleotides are TGTGCCAGCACAAGCGGGGGGAACAATGAGCAGTTCTTC.

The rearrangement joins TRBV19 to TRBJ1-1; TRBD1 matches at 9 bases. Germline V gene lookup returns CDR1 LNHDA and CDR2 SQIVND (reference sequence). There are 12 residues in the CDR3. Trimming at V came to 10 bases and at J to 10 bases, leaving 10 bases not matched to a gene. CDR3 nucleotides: TGTGCCACTAACTACAGGGGGCGCGCAGCTTTCTTT. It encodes CATNYRGRAAFF. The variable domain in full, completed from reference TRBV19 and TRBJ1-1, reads DGGITQSPKYLFRKEGQNVTLSCEQNLNHDAMYWYRQDPGQGLRLIYYSQIVNDFQKGDIAEGYSVSREKKESFPLTVTSAQKNPTAFYLCATNYRGRAAFFGQGTRLTVV.

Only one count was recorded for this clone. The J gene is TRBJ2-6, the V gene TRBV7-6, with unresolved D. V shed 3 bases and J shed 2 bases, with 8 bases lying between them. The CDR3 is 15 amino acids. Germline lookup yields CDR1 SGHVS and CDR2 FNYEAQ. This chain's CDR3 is CASSFSSTGANVLTF. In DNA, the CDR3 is TGTGCCAGCAGCTTCTCCTCAACTGGGGCCAACGTCCTGACTTTC.

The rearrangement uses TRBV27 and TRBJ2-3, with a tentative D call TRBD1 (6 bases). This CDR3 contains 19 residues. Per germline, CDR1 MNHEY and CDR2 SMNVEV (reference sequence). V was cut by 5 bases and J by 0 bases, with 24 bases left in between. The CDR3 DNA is TGTGCCAGCAGTCCCCCCGAGGGGGTACCGATTTTTAGCACAGATACGCAGTATTTT. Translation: CASSPPEGVPIFSTDTQYF.

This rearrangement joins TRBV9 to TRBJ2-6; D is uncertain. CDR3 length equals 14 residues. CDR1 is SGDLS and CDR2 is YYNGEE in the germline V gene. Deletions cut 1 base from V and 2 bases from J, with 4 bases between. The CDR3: CASSVRPGANVLTF. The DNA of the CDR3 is TGTGCCAGCAGCGTAAGGCCTGGGGCCAACGTCCTGACTTTC.

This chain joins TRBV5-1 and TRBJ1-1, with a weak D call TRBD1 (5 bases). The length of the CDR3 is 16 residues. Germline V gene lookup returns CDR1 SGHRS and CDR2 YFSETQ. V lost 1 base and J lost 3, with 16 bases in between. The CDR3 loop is CASSLWGPGVDTEAFF. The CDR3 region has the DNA TGCGCCAGCAGCTTGTGGGGTCCGGGGGTCGACACTGAAGCTTTCTTT.

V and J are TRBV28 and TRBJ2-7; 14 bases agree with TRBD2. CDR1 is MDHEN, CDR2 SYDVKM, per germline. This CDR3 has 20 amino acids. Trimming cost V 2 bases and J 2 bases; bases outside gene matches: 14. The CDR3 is CASSLGGPGLAGELPYEQYF. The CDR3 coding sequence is TGTGCCAGCAGTTTAGGGGGACCGGGACTAGCGGGAGAATTGCCCTACGAGCAGTACTTC.

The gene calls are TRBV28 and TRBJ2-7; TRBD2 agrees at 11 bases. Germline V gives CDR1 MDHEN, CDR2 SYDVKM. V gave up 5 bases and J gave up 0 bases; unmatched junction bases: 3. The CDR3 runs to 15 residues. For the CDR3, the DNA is TGTGCCAGCAGTCTCACTAGCGGGAGCTCCTACGAGCAGTACTTC. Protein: CASSLTSGSSYEQYF.